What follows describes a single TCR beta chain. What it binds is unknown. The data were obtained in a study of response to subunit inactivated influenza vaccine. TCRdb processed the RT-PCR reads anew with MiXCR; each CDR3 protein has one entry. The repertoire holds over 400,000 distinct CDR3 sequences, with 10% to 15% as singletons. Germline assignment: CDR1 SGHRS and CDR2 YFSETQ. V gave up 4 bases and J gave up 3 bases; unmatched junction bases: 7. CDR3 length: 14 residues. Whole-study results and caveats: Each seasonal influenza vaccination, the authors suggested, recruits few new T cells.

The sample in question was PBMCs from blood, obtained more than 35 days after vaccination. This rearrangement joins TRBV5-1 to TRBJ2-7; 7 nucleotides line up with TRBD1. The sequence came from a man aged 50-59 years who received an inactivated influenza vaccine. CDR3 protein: CASSPPGQNYEQYF. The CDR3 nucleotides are TGCGCCAGCAGCCCGCCGGGACAGAACTACGAGCAGTACTTC.